The rows below give T cell receptor beta chains drawn from one sample of a study of shared clonotypes between healthy human individuals. Profiled with immunoSEQ multiplex PCR; TCRdb holds only in-frame clones, not every one. There are about 700,000 clones in the sample; less than 85% occur only once, and approximately 1.7% lies in the top ten. The sample consisted of memory CD4+ T cells sorted from blood. The receptors here all came from a woman aged 25 to 39 in good health. CDR3s include the opening cysteine and the closing phenylalanine or tryptophan. D genes are given only for firm matches. Clone size is shown for a subset of rows, as once, few, many or a class of expanded clone.

CDR3nt,CDR3aa,d_gene,j_gene,v_gene,abundance
TGTGCCAGCAGTTCAACGTCCGTGGCAGGGAAATTGGATGGCTACACCTTC,CASSSTSVAGKLDGYTF,-,TRBJ1-2,TRBV27,-
TGCGCCAGCAGCTTGTCGAGTGTGTTGGATGAGCAGTTCTTC,CASSLSSVLDEQFF,-,TRBJ2-1,TRBV5-1,many
TGTGCCAGCAGCTTAGGGAACGCTGGCTACACCTTC,CASSLGNAGYTF,-,TRBJ1-2,TRBV5-6,-
TGTGCCAGCAGCTTAACAGGAGGGCTCAATCAGCCCCAGCATTTT,CASSLTGGLNQPQHF,-,TRBJ1-5,TRBV7-3,-
TGCAGCGTTGAACCAGGCGGGCCTGTCACCGGGGAGCTGTTTTTT,CSVEPGGPVTGELFF,-,TRBJ2-2,TRBV29-1,-
TGTGCCAGCAGCTTAGAGGCTAGCGGGAGCTACGAGCAGTACTTC,CASSLEASGSYEQYF,TRBD2,TRBJ2-7,TRBV7-8,-
TGCGCCAGCAGCGGTCATATTCAGGCCGGGGAGCTGTTTTTT,CASSGHIQAGELFF,-,TRBJ2-2,TRBV5-1,once
TGTGCCAGCAGTTTCCCGGACAGGGAAAAACTGTTTTTT,CASSFPDREKLFF,TRBD1,TRBJ1-4,TRBV28,-
TGTGCCATCAGTGAGATACAGGGGGTCTATGGCTACACCTTC,CAISEIQGVYGYTF,TRBD1,TRBJ1-2,TRBV10-3,-
TGTGCCAGCAGTTACGCGTCCGGCGGGCCCCAGCATTTT,CASSYASGGPQHF,-,TRBJ1-5,TRBV6-5,-
TGTGCCAGAGCACAGGGGGCGAACACTGAAGCTTTCTTT,CARAQGANTEAFF,TRBD1,TRBJ1-1,TRBV2,few
TGTGCCAGTAGTATCGGGACAGTAATAGCCAAAAACATTCAGTACTTC,CASSIGTVIAKNIQYF,TRBD1,TRBJ2-4,TRBV19,-
TGTGCCAGCAGCCCCCGACTAGCGGGAGTTTACAATGAGCAGTTCTTC,CASSPRLAGVYNEQFF,TRBD2,TRBJ2-1,TRBV11-2,-
TGTGCCAGCAAGCAGGGGCCCTATGGCTACACCTTC,CASKQGPYGYTF,-,TRBJ1-2,TRBV28,-
TGTGCCACCAAAAGCGGGAAAGGGTCAGATACGCAGTATTTT,CATKSGKGSDTQYF,TRBD2,TRBJ2-3,TRBV6-4,-
TGTGCCAGCAGCCCTGAGAACACCGGGGAGCTGTTTTTT,CASSPENTGELFF,-,TRBJ2-2,TRBV7-9,-
TGTGCCAGCAGCTTTTCCAGGGAGCAGTTCTTC,CASSFSREQFF,-,TRBJ2-1,TRBV5-6,-
TGTGCCTGGAAGAAGGGGACAGGGGGCGTCTATGGCTACACCTTC,CAWKKGTGGVYGYTF,TRBD1,TRBJ1-2,TRBV30,few
TGCAGCGCCGCCCAGGGGTACGAGCAGTACTTC,CSAAQGYEQYF,-,TRBJ2-7,TRBV29-1,-
TGTGCCTGGAGTTCCTTCCCCGGGGGCGCGGGGACTGAAGCTTTCTTT,CAWSSFPGGAGTEAFF,-,TRBJ1-1,TRBV30,-
TGTGCTAGTGGTCCTATCTGGGACACTGAAGCTTTCTTT,CASGPIWDTEAFF,-,TRBJ1-1,TRBV12-5,-
TGTGCCAGCAGTTCACAGAAAGGCTCCTACGAGCAGTACTTC,CASSSQKGSYEQYF,-,TRBJ2-7,TRBV28,-
TGCGCCAGCAGAGGGGAGACGGAGTGGGGCTACACCTTC,CASRGETEWGYTF,-,TRBJ1-2,TRBV5-1,-
TGTGCCAGTAGGACAGACCGCTCCTACGAGCAGTACTTC,CASRTDRSYEQYF,-,TRBJ2-7,TRBV27,-
TGTGCCAGCAGTTACGGCCAGATCCCTATTGGAGGCTACACCTTC,CASSYGQIPIGGYTF,-,TRBJ1-2,TRBV6-5,once